The 10 T cell receptor beta chains below were found in one sample sequenced in a study of T cells in Graves' hyperthyroidism and ophthalmopathy. It was RNA transcripts that yielded the amplified TCR beta CDR3 regions. With the HTBI primer set, the TCR CDR3 went through a first round of RT-PCR. MiXCR was run by TCRdb on the multiplex PCR reads, yielding one entry per CDR3 protein. The sample includes 480,000 or so distinct CDR3 sequences, about 46% of them seen just once. The sample consisted of peripheral blood or thyroid tissue (not recorded which). These receptors were taken from an adult woman with Graves' disease, either hyperthyroidism or ophthalmopathy (not recorded which).

This chain uses TRBV20-1 with TRBJ1-2, with TRBD1 identical over 7 bases. The CDR3 contains 13 residues. J was trimmed by 8 bases and V by 5 bases; bases with no gene match: 11. Germline CDR1 is DFQATT and CDR2 is SNEGSKA (reference sequence). The CDR3 region has the DNA TGCAGTGCTTACGTTGGAGGGGGCGGAGGCTACACCTTC. Amino acid sequence: CSAYVGGGGGYTF.

This clonotype came up many times. The V call is TRBV9, the J call TRBJ1-4, with TRBD1 matching 9 bases. The CDR3 length is 16 residues. CDR1 and CDR2 (germline): SGDLS, YYNGEE. The V gene end was trimmed by 3 bases and the J gene end by 1 base; junction bases not matched to a gene: 4. CDR3 nucleotides: TGTGCCAGCAGCGGGACAGGGGTCGGAACTAATGAAAAACTGTTTTTT. This gives the protein CASSGTGVGTNEKLFF.

This chain uses TRBV5-1 with TRBJ1-6; D remains ambiguous. This CDR3 contains 15 residues. Germline V gives CDR1 SGHRS, CDR2 YFSETQ. Deletions cut 2 bases from V and 10 bases from J, with 16 bases between. CDR3 protein: CASSFGGFLGSPLHF. Here the CDR3 DNA reads TGCGCCAGCAGCTTCGGTGGGTTCCTAGGGTCACCCCTCCACTTT.

The chain employs TRBV11-2 and TRBJ1-1; TRBD1 is a possible D gene (5 bases). Trimming cost V 3 bases and J 0 bases, with 11 bases left between them. Germline CDR1 and CDR2: SGHAT and FQNNGV. This CDR3 is 15 amino acids long. CDR3 coding DNA: TGTGCCAGCAGCTTGACGGGACGGATGAACACTGAAGCTTTCTTT. It yields the protein CASSLTGRMNTEAFF.

V usage is TRBV29-1 and J usage is TRBJ1-1, with 8 nucleotides matching TRBD1. The CDR3 extends over 16 amino acids. Losses at the gene ends were 6 bases for V and 11 bases for J; bases not matched to a gene: 23. CDR1 is SQVTM, CDR2 ANQGSEA, per germline. The CDR3 loop reads CSVDGGRRQGKRIAFF. The CDR3 DNA sequence: TGCAGCGTCGATGGAGGGCGCAGACAGGGGAAGAGGATTGCTTTCTTT.

This clonotype was observed a handful of times. V is TRBV11-2 and J is TRBJ2-5; D unresolved. Trimming pared 10 bases from V and 4 bases from J, leaving 13 bases between. CDR3 size: 12 residues. Germline V lookup: CDR1 SGHAT, CDR2 FQNNGV. CDR3 coding DNA: TGTGCCACACAGTCCGGTAGAGAGACCCAGTACTTC. This codes for CATQSGRETQYF.

This chain links TRBV20-1 with TRBJ2-5; TRBD2 agrees at 8 bases. Looked up from germline, CDR1 is DFQATT and CDR2 is SNEGSKA (reference sequence). The CDR3 consists of 14 residues. V dropped 2 bases and J dropped 2; count of bases not matched to a gene: 4. The CDR3 DNA is TGCAGTGCTAGACGAGCGGGAGTACAAGAGACCCAGTACTTC. This gives the protein CSARRAGVQETQYF.

The chain uses TRBV7-6 and TRBJ1-4; TRBD1 aligns across 12 bases. Germline loops: CDR1 SGHVS, CDR2 FNYEAQ. J was trimmed by 0 bases and V by 3 bases; bases with no gene match: 5. The CDR3 has 18 amino acids. CDR3 coding DNA: TGTGCCAGCAGCTTCAAGGGACAGGGGGCCCCAACTAATGAAAAACTGTTTTTT. As protein: CASSFKGQGAPTNEKLFF. The full variable domain, its missing parts supplied by reference TRBV7-6 and TRBJ1-4, is GAGVSQSPRYKVTKRGQDVALRCDPISGHVSLYWYRQALGQGPEFLTYFNYEAQQDKSGLPNDRFSAERPEGSISTLTIQRTEQRDSAMYRCASSFKGQGAPTNEKLFFGSGTQLSVL.

This clonotype was recorded at least ten times. The V and J genes are TRBV10-3 and TRBJ1-6; a weak D match, TRBD1 (5 bases). The germline V gene has CDR1 ENHRY and CDR2 SYGVKD. The CDR3 runs to 14 residues. The V end lost 2 bases, the J end lost 13 bases, and 15 bases lay between the germline ends. The CDR3 DNA reads as TGTGCCATCAGTGAGACGGGGACCGCCTCGCCCCTCCACTTT. Amino acids: CAISETGTASPLHF.

The sample holds many counts of this clonotype. The V and J genes are TRBV19 and TRBJ2-6; a weak D match, TRBD2 (6 bases). Per germline, CDR1 LNHDA and CDR2 SQIVND (reference sequence). CDR3 length: 14 amino acids. Trimming took off 7 bases at V and 4 bases at J, with 11 bases between the two ends. The CDR3 DNA sequence: TGTGCCAGTATCCGCGCGGGGGGGGCCAACGTCCTGACTTTC. Amino acids: CASIRAGGANVLTF.